This TCR beta chain is drawn from a study of human T cells and chemical hapten exposure. Study overall: Patch tests of 0.01% DPC on the upper back were read at 6 days.

Unique molecular identifiers were attached to individual cDNA molecules during library preparation. TCRdb used MiXCR to reprocess the RACE reads, holding one entry per CDR3 protein. This table holds more than 70,000 distinct CDR3 sequences, around 7.9% found once. Time point noted: pre-sensitization, week 0. Specified treatment: therapeutic diphenylcyclopropenone sensitization with weekly scalp DPC. Sequencing started from total RNA isolated from unfractionated whole blood. This clonotype turned up a few times. Germline V CDR1 and CDR2: KGHSH, LQKENI. There are 14 residues in the CDR3. With V trimmed by 8 bases and J by 7 bases, 9 bases remained unmatched.

Source: whole blood, taken in connection with sensitization to the hapten diphenylcyclopropenone (DPC). This sequence joins TRBV18 and TRBJ2-1, with 9 bases fitting TRBD2. The receptor was derived from a man aged 40-49 years with alopecia areata. Some clones in this sample may be carry-over from other donors' samples. CDR3 sequence reads: CASAGTSLGNEQFF. For the CDR3, the DNA is TGTGCCAGCGCCGGGACTAGCCTGGGTAATGAGCAGTTCTTC.